This TCR beta chain is from a study of T cell repertoires in cytomegalovirus infection. For the study at large: Signatures in public TCR beta sequences pointed to both CMV infection and matching HLA type.

In this sample, this clonotype turned up a few times. Its specificity is unknown. General study points: Ex vivo responses were dominated by HLA-C-restricted CMV-specific TCR beta clonotypes. CMV carriers having the relevant HLA were flagged by cumulative public TCR beta family frequency.

Trimming at V came to 3 bases and at J to 4 bases, leaving 3 bases not matched to a gene. The CDR3 runs 15 residues. Germline CDR1 and CDR2: KGHDR and SFDVKD. From the reads, TCRdb called clonotypes with MiXCR, one entry per CDR3 protein. In the table there are some 300,000 distinct CDR3 sequences, roughly 13% of which are singletons. V is TRBV24-1 and J is TRBJ2-3; 10 nucleotides agree with TRBD2. The sequenced sample consisted of PBMCs. This receptor was taken from a human donor in good health (CMV status not recorded). Some clones in this sample may be carry-over from other donors' samples. The CDR3 DNA sequence: TGTGCCACCAGTGATACCAGCGGGAGGGCAGATACGCAGTATTTT. This translates into CATSDTSGRADTQYF.